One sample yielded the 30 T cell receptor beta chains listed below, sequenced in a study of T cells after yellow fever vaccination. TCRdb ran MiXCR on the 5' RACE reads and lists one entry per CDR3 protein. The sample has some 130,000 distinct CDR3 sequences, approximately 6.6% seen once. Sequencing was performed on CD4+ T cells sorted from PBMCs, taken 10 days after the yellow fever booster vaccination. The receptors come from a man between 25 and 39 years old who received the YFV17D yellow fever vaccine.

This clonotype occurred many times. The CDR3 DNA is TGTGCCAGCAGCATTCGACAGGGACCGGAGGAGACCCAGTACTTC. It specifies CASSIRQGPEETQYF. The J gene is TRBJ2-5, the V gene TRBV11-2; 7 bases agree with TRBD1. The junction had 11 bases not matched to a gene; V was cut back by 5 bases and J by 5 bases. The CDR3 is made up of 15 amino acids. The germline V gene encodes CDR1 SGHAT and CDR2 FQNNGV.

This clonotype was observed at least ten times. The chain's CDR3 is CASSQGSETQYF. CDR3 bases: TGCGCCAGCAGCCAGGGTTCTGAGACCCAGTACTTC. V is TRBV5-1 and J is TRBJ2-5, with D possibly TRBD1 on 5 matching bases. Germline CDR1 SGHRS, CDR2 YFSETQ. The V end was cut by 4 bases, the J end by 5 bases, with 9 bases between. This CDR3 is 12 amino acids long.

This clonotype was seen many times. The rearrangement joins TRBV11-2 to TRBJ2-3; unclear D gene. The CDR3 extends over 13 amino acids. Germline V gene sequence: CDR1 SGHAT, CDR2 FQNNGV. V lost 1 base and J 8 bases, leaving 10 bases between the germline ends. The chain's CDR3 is CASSLGLATTQYF. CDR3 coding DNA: TGTGCCAGCAGCTTAGGATTGGCCACTACGCAGTATTTT.

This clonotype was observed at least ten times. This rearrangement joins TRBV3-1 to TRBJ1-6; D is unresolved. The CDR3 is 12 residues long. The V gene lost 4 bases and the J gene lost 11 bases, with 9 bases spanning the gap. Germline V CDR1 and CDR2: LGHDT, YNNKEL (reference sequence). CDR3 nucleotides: TGTGCCAGCAGCCGATACTCGACACCCCTCCACTTT. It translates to CASSRYSTPLHF. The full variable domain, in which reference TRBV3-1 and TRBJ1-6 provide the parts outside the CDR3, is DTAVSQTPKYLVTQMGNDKSIKCEQNLGHDTMYWYKQDSKKFLKIMFSYNNKELIINETVPNRFSPKSPDKAHLNLHINSLELGDSAVYFCASSRYSTPLHFGNGTRLTVT.

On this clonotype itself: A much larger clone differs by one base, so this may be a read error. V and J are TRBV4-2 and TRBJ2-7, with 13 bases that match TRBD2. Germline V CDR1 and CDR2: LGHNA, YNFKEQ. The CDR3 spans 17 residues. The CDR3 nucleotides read TGTGGCAGCAGCCAAGTGGGGACCGGGACTAGCGGGAACCGACAGTACTTC. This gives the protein CGSSQVGTGTSGNRQYF.

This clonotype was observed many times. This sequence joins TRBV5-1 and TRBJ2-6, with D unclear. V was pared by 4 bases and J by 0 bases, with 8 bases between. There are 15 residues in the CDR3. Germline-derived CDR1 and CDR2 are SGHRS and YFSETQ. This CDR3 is CASSLQPSGANVLTF. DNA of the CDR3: TGCGCCAGCAGCCTACAGCCCTCTGGGGCCAACGTCCTGACTTTC. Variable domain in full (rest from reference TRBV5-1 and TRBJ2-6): KAGVTQTPRYLIKTRGQQVTLSCSPISGHRSVSWYQQTPGQGLQFLFEYFSETQRNKGNFPGRFSGRQFSNSRSEMNVSTLELGDSALYLCASSLQPSGANVLTFGAGSRLTVL.

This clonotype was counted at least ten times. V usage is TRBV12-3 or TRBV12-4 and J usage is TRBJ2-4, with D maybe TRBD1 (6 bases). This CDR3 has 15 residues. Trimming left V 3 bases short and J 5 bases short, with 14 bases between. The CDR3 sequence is CASSFYRDKQNIQYF. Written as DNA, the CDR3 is TGTGCCAGCAGTTTTTACAGGGACAAACAAAACATTCAGTACTTC.

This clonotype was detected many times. The CDR3 loop is CASSLGLAGVPRTDTQYF. The DNA of the CDR3 is TGTGCCAGCAGCTTAGGCCTAGCGGGCGTCCCGCGCACAGATACGCAGTATTTT. The chain recombines TRBV11-2 with TRBJ2-3, with 8 nucleotides matching TRBD2. Germline CDR1 SGHAT, CDR2 FQNNGV. J was trimmed by 1 base and V by 1 base; bases with no gene match: 10. The CDR3 consists of 18 residues.

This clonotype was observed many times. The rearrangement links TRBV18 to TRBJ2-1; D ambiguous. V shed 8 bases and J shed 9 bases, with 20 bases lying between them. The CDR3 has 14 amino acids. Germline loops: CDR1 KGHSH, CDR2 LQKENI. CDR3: CASTSKVLVGEQFF. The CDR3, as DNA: TGTGCCAGCACAAGTAAGGTTCTGGTTGGTGAGCAGTTCTTC. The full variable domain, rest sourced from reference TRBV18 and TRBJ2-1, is NAGVMQNPRHLVRRRGQEARLRCSPMKGHSHVYWYRQLPEEGLKFMVYLQKENIIDESGMPKERFSAEFPKEGPSILRIQQVVRGDSAAYFCASTSKVLVGEQFFGPGTRLTVL.

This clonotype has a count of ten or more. Here the CDR3 reads CASSKEVGQGREQYF. The CDR3 nucleotides are TGTGCCAGCAGCAAAGAGGTTGGACAGGGCCGGGAGCAGTACTTC. J is TRBJ2-7 and V is TRBV21-1; the table assigns TRBD1, which was not confirmed against the DNA. TRBV21-1 is given as a pseudogene. This CDR3 is built from 15 residues.

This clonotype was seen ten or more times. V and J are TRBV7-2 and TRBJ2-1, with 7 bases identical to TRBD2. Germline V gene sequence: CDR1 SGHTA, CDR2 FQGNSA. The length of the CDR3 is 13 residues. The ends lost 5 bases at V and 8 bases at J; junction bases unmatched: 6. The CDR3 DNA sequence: TGTGCCAGCAGCGGATGGACTAGTTATGAGCAGTTCTTC. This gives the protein CASSGWTSYEQFF.

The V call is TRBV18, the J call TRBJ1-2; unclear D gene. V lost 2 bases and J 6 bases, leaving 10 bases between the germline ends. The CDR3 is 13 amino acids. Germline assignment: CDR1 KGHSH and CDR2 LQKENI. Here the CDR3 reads CASSPEQRNGYTF. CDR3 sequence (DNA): TGTGCCAGCTCACCAGAGCAAAGGAATGGCTACACCTTC.

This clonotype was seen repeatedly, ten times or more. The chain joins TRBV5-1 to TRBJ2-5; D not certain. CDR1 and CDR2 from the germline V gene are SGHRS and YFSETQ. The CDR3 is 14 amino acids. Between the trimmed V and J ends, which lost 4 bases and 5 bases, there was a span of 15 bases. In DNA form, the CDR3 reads TGCGCCAGCAGCCGCCGGACGGGCGAGGAGACCCAGTACTTC. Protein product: CASSRRTGEETQYF.

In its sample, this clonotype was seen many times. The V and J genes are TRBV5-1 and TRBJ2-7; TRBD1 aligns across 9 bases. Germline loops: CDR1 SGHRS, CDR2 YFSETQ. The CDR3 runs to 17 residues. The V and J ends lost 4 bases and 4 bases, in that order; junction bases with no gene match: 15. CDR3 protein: CASSKKSPGQGTYEQYF. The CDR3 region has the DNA TGCGCCAGCAGCAAAAAATCCCCGGGACAGGGTACTTACGAGCAGTACTTC.

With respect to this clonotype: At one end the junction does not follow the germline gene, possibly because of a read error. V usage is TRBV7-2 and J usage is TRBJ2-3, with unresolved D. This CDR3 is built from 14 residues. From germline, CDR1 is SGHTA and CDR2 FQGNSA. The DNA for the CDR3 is TGTGACAGCAGCTTAGTCCCGGGCACAGATACGCAGTATTTT. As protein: CDSSLVPGTDTQYF.

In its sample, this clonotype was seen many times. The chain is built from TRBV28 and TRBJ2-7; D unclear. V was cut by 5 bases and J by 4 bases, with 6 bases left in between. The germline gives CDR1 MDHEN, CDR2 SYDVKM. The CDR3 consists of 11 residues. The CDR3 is CASSNGYEQYF. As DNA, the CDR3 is TGTGCCAGCAGTAACGGGTACGAGCAGTACTTC. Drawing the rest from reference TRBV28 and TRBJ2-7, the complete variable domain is DVKVTQSSRYLVKRTGEKVFLECVQDMDHENMFWYRQDPGLGLRLIYFSYDVKMKEKGDIPEGYSVSREKKERFSLILESASTNQTSMYLCASSNGYEQYFGPGTRLTVT.

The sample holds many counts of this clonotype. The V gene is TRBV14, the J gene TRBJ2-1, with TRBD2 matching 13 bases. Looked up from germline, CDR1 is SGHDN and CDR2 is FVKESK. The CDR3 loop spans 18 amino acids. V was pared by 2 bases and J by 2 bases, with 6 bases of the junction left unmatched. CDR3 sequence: CASSQLRLAGGAYNEQFF. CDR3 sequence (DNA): TGTGCCAGCAGCCAACTTAGACTAGCGGGAGGTGCCTACAATGAGCAGTTCTTC.

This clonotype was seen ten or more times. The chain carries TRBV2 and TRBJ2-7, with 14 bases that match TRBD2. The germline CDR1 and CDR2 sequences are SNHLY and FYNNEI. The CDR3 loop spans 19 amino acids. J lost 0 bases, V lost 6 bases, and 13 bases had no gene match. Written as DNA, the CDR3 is TGTGCCAGCAGAACATCCGGACTAGCGGGAGGCCAGATCTCCTACGAGCAGTACTTC. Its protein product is CASRTSGLAGGQISYEQYF. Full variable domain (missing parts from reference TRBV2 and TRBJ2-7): EPEVTQTPSHQVTQMGQEVILRCVPISNHLYFYWYRQILGQKVEFLVSFYNNEISEKSEIFDDQFSVERPDGSNFTLKIRSTKLEDSAMYFCASRTSGLAGGQISYEQYFGPGTRLTVT.

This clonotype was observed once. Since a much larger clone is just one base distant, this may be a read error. The DNA of the CDR3 is TGCGCCAGCAGCTTGCTTGGGATAGCGGGGCCGAGCACAGATACGCAGTATTTT. This gives the protein CASSLLGIAGPSTDTQYF. The V gene is TRBV5-1, the J gene TRBJ2-3; 8 bases line up with TRBD2. CDR3 length: 18 residues. Germline-derived CDR1 and CDR2 are SGHRS and YFSETQ. V shed 1 base, J shed 0 bases, and the junction held 10 bases outside the gene matches.

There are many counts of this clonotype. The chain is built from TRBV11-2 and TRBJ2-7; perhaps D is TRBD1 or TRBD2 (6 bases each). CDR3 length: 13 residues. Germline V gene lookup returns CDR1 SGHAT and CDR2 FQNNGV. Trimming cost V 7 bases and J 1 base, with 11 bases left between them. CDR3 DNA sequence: TGTGCCAGCACTCCGGGGGCATCCTACGAGCAGTACTTC. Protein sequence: CASTPGASYEQYF.

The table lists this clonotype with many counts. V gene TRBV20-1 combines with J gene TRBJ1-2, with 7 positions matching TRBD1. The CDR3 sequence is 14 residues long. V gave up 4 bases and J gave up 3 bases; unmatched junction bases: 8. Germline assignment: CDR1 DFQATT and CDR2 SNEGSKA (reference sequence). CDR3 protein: CSATSGGTDYGYTF. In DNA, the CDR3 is TGCAGTGCTACCTCTGGCGGGACAGACTATGGCTACACCTTC.

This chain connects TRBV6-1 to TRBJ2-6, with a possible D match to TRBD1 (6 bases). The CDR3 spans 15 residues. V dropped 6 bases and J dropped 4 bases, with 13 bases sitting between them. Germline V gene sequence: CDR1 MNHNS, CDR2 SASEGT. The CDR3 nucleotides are TGTGCCAGCAGGGCAGGGGCAGCGGGGGCCAACGTCCTGACTTTC. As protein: CASRAGAAGANVLTF.

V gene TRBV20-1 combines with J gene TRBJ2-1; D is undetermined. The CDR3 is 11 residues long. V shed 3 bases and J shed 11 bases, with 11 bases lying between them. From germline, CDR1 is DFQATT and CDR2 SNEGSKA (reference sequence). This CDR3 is CSARRAEQQFF. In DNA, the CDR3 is TGCAGTGCTAGGCGCGCCGAACAGCAGTTCTTC.

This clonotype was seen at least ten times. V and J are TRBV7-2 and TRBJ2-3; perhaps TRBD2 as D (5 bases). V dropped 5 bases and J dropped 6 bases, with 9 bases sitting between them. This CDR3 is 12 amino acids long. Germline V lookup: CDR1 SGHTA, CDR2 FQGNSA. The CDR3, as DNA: TGTGCCAGCAGCCACGGCGGGGATACGCAGTATTTT. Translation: CASSHGGDTQYF.

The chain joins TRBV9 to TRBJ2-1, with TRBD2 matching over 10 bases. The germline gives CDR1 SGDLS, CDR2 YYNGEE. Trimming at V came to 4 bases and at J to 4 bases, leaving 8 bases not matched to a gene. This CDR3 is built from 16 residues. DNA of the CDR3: TGTGCCAGCAGCACCCGACTAGCGGGCCTTTACAATGAGCAGTTCTTC. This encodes CASSTRLAGLYNEQFF.

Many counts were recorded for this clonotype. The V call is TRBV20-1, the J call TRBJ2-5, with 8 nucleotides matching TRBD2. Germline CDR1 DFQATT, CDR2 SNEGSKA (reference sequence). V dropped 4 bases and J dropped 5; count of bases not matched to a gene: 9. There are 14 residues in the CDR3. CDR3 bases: TGCAGTGCTACCCCCGGGAGGGCTGCGGAGACCCAGTACTTC. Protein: CSATPGRAAETQYF.

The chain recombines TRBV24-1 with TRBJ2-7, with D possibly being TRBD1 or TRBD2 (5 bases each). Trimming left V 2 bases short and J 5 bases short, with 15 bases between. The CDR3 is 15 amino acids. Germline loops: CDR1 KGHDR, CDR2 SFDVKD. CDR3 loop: CATSDCALGGNEQYF. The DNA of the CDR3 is TGTGCCACCAGTGATTGCGCCCTTGGGGGAAACGAGCAGTACTTC.

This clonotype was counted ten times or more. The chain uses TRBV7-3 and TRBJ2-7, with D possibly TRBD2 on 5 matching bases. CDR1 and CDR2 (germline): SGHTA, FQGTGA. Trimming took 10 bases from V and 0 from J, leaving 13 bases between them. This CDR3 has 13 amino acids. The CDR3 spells CANHPGVSYEQYF. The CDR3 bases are TGTGCCAACCACCCCGGGGTCTCCTACGAGCAGTACTTC. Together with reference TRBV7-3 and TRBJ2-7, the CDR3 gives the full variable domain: GAGVSQTPSNKVTEKGKYVELRCDPISGHTALYWYRQSLGQGPEFLIYFQGTGAADDSGLPNDRFFAVRPEGSVSTLKIQRTERGDSAVYLCANHPGVSYEQYFGPGTRLTVT.

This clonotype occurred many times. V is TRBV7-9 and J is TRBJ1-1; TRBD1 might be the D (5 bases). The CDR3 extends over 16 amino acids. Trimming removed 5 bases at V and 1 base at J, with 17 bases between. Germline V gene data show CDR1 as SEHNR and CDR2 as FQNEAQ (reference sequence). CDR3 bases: TGTGCCAGCAGCGAAGGGACCCTAGTCTGGAACACTGAAGCTTTCTTT. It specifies CASSEGTLVWNTEAFF.

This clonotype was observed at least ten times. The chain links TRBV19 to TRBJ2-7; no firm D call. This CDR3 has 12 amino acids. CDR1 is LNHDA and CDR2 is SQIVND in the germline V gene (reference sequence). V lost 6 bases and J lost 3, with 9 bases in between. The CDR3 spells CASRPGCYEQYF. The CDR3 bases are TGTGCCAGTAGACCAGGATGCTACGAGCAGTACTTC.